The 15 T cell receptor beta chains below come from one sample, sequenced in a study of blood T cell repertoires in COVID-19 (TCRdb year 2020). Library preparation used the immunoSEQ multiplex PCR assay. TCRdb provides this immuneACCESS table in a form limited to in-frame rearrangements. Some clones are lacking; in checked studies, under half of them reflect an unresolved V gene, and why the rest are absent is not known. This sample lists roughly 250,000 clones; 80% to 90% were detected once. The top ten clonotypes cover roughly 4% of the sample. The sequencing sample was made of PBMCs or T cells enriched from blood (not recorded which). The receptors stem from a woman aged 25-40 years who had recovered from COVID-19.

The count of this clone is one. The junction and the germline gene differ at one end; a read error may be behind it. This CDR3 is CASKQGAYHEQFF. Written as DNA, the CDR3 is TGTGCCAGCAAACAGGGTGCCTACCATGAGCAGTTCTTC. V gene TRBV27 combines with J gene TRBJ2-1; maybe TRBD1 (6 bases). The CDR3 contains 13 residues. Germline V gene sequence: CDR1 MNHEY, CDR2 SMNVEV (reference sequence).

This clone was seen a handful of times. The rearrangement uses TRBV7-9 and TRBJ1-1; D possibly corresponds to TRBD1 (6 bases). Germline V lookup: CDR1 SEHNR, CDR2 FQNEAQ (reference sequence). The CDR3 contains 14 residues. The V and J ends lost 5 bases and 5 bases respectively, with 15 bases between them. CDR3 in amino acids: CASSIDQTGTEAFF. CDR3 in DNA: TGTGCCAGCAGCATAGACCAAACAGGGACTGAAGCTTTCTTT.

V usage is TRBV24-1 and J usage is TRBJ2-7; TRBD2 agrees at 10 bases. Germline-derived CDR1 and CDR2 are KGHDR and SFDVKD. The CDR3 runs to 14 residues. Trimming cost V 4 bases and J 7 bases; bases outside gene matches: 6. As DNA, the CDR3 is TGTGCCACCAGTGACGGACTAGCGGTTGGAGAGCAGTACTTC. Translating gives CATSDGLAVGEQYF.

The chain couples TRBV4-1 to TRBJ2-7; D gene uncertain. This CDR3 region has 11 residues. CDR1 MGHRA and CDR2 YSYEKL come from the germline V gene. V was trimmed by 2 bases and J by 4 bases, leaving 3 bases between them. CDR3 region: CASSQRYEQYF. The CDR3 DNA reads as TGCGCCAGCAGCCAACGGTACGAGCAGTACTTC.

The rearrangement uses TRBV11-2 and TRBJ2-3; D is possibly TRBD1 (5 bases). Per the germline V gene, CDR1 is SGHAT and CDR2 is FQNNGV. V was clipped by 5 bases and J by 4 bases, with 13 bases between them. This CDR3 comprises 14 residues. CDR3 nucleotide sequence: TGTGCCAGCAGCCGGCCGCAGGGCGCAGATACGCAGTATTTT. Protein product: CASSRPQGADTQYF.

This clone was seen more than once but under ten times. The rearrangement joins TRBV5-1 to TRBJ1-2; weak D call: TRBD1 (5 bases). The V end lost 4 bases, the J end lost 3 bases, and 10 bases lay between the germline ends. The CDR3 runs to 13 residues. In germline, CDR1 is SGHRS, CDR2 YFSETQ. The CDR3 region has the DNA TGCGCCAGCAGCGGGGGGACCCACTATGGCTACACCTTC. It yields the protein CASSGGTHYGYTF.

The V and J genes are TRBV10-1 and TRBJ1-1; 8 positions match TRBD1. The CDR3 runs to 17 residues. Germline trimming cut 5 bases from V and 5 bases from J; bases unmatched to any gene: 16. In germline, CDR1 is WNHNN, CDR2 SYGVQD (reference sequence). The CDR3: CASSNSAGIQGDTEAFF. The CDR3 DNA is TGCGCCAGCAGTAATAGTGCCGGAATACAGGGGGATACTGAAGCTTTCTTT.

The CDR3 reads CASSFFTGAAGGPQHF. The CDR3 bases are TGTGCCAGCAGTTTTTTTACAGGGGCGGCCGGTGGGCCCCAGCATTTT. The chain links TRBV28 to TRBJ1-5; 7 nucleotides line up with TRBD1. The germline V gene has CDR1 MDHEN and CDR2 SYDVKM. The CDR3 is 16 amino acids. With V trimmed by 3 bases and J by 9 bases, 14 bases remained unmatched.

This chain links TRBV5-8 with TRBJ2-3; possible D gene TRBD2, 5 bases. Per germline, CDR1 SGHTS and CDR2 YDEGEE. The CDR3 is 13 residues long. Trimming removed 2 bases at V and 2 bases at J, with 6 bases between. CDR3 DNA: TGTGCCAGCAGCTTACGGGACACAGATACGCAGTATTTT. It encodes CASSLRDTDTQYF.

V is TRBV28 and J is TRBJ1-2; a weak D match, TRBD1 (5 bases). Trimming cost V 7 bases and J 7 bases, with 13 bases left between them. The length of the CDR3 is 12 residues. CDR1 is MDHEN and CDR2 is SYDVKM in the germline V gene. The CDR3 bases are TGTGCCAGCATCGCCGGGGGGGTTGGCTACACCTTC. Translation: CASIAGGVGYTF.

The chain is built from TRBV19 and TRBJ2-1, with TRBD2 matching over 7 bases. Germline V gives CDR1 LNHDA, CDR2 SQIVND (reference sequence). The CDR3 consists of 13 residues. The ends lost 7 bases at V and 6 bases at J; junction bases unmatched: 6. For the CDR3, the DNA is TGTGCCAGTAATGGGAGGGCTAGCAATGAGCAGTTCTTC. Protein sequence: CASNGRASNEQFF.

The chain carries TRBV11-3 and TRBJ2-7; D is perhaps TRBD1 (8 bases). Germline loops: CDR1 SGHNT, CDR2 YENEEA. The CDR3 is 14 amino acids. The CDR3 sequence is CASSASSNRGGSIV. The CDR3 DNA sequence: TGTGCCAGCAGCGCGTCCTCTAACAGGGGGGGTTCGATAGTC.

The chain joins TRBV5-1 to TRBJ2-5; 9 bases agree with TRBD2. Germline assignment: CDR1 SGHRS and CDR2 YFSETQ. The CDR3 is 17 residues long. With V trimmed by 2 bases and J by 5 bases, 13 bases remained unmatched. CDR3 DNA: TGCGCCAGCAGCTTTGGGGCCTATCGCGGGGGGGCTGAGACCCAGTACTTC. Encoded protein: CASSFGAYRGGAETQYF.

V is TRBV11-1 and J is TRBJ2-2; 9 bases are a match to TRBD1. V was clipped by 5 bases and J by 2 bases; unmatched bases: 3. CDR3 length equals 15 residues. Germline CDR1 SGHAT, CDR2 FQDESV (reference sequence). The DNA for the CDR3 is TGTGCCAGCAGCGAACAGGGGGCAAACACCGGGGAGCTGTTTTTT. It codes for CASSEQGANTGELFF.

In the case of this clone: The same CDR3 can be traced to other DNA sequences in this sample. V gene TRBV18 combines with J gene TRBJ1-1, with 10 bases matching TRBD1. The CDR3 has 13 residues. Germline V CDR1 and CDR2: KGHSH, LQKENI. With V trimmed by 6 bases and J by 6 bases, 4 bases remained unmatched. CDR3 residues: CASSRGQGAEAFF. The CDR3 DNA reads TGTGCCAGCTCTCGCGGACAGGGGGCTGAAGCTTTCTTT.